One sample yielded the 5 T cell receptor beta chains listed below, sequenced in a study of control samples from healthy donors and cancer patients. Sequenced by immunoSEQ multiplex PCR; TCRdb stores in-frame clones only, minus some. Here the sample spans some 41,000 clones, over 75% being singletons. The sequencing sample was made of PBMCs. The receptors come from an older woman with lung cancer.

The rearrangement uses TRBV9 and TRBJ2-1, with a possible D match to TRBD2 (5 bases). Trimming removed 3 bases at V and 8 bases at J, with 12 bases between. CDR1 and CDR2 from the germline V gene are SGDLS and YYNGEE. CDR3 length: 13 amino acids. Here the CDR3 reads CASSALGSDEQFF. DNA for the CDR3: TGTGCCAGCAGCGCCCTAGGGAGCGATGAGCAGTTCTTC.

This chain uses TRBV5-4 with TRBJ2-7, with 9 positions matching TRBD2. The ends lost 0 bases at V and 7 bases at J; junction bases unmatched: 8. The CDR3 has 15 amino acids. CDR1 and CDR2 from the germline V gene are SGHNT and YYREEE (reference sequence). The CDR3 DNA follows: TGTGCCAGCAGCTTGGCCTTATCTAGCGGGAAGGAGCAGTACTTC. Amino acids: CASSLALSSGKEQYF. The full variable domain, its missing parts supplied by reference TRBV5-4 and TRBJ2-7, is ETGVTQSPTHLIKTRGQQVTLRCSSQSGHNTVSWYQQALGQGPQFIFQYYREEENGRGNFPPRFSGLQFPNYSSELNVNALELDDSALYLCASSLALSSGKEQYFGPGTRLTVT.

This chain joins TRBV28 and TRBJ2-7, with 11 nucleotides matching TRBD2. CDR3 size: 15 residues. The V segment lost 5 bases and the J segment 7 bases; nucleotides outside the gene matches: 10. Per germline, CDR1 MDHEN and CDR2 SYDVKM. Here the CDR3 DNA reads TGTGCCAGCAGTACCCTACTAGCGGGAGCTCTTGAGCAGTACTTC. The encoded protein is CASSTLLAGALEQYF.

The V call is TRBV28, the J call TRBJ1-1; D not resolved. Germline loops: CDR1 MDHEN, CDR2 SYDVKM. The ends were cut back, 2 bases at V and 0 bases at J, with 10 bases in the middle. The CDR3 has 15 amino acids. CDR3 in DNA: TGTGCCAGCAGTTTAGGTGCCCACCTGAACACTGAAGCTTTCTTT. Translating gives CASSLGAHLNTEAFF.

V and J are TRBV6-6 and TRBJ1-2; TRBD1 might be the D (6 bases). The CDR3 runs 12 residues. The V end was cut by 11 bases, the J end by 2 bases, with 12 bases between. Germline V lookup: CDR1 MNHNY, CDR2 SVGAGI (reference sequence). CDR3 amino acids: CASRTANYGYTF. The CDR3 DNA reads TGTGCCTCACGGACAGCCAACTATGGCTACACCTTC.